The 7 T cell receptor beta chains below come from one sample, sequenced in a study of shared T cell receptors in the human thymus. Profiling relied on immunoSEQ multiplex PCR, and the TCRdb table lists in-frame clones only, not all of them. This table holds approximately 580,000 clones, around 78% found once. The same sample was also used in a study of human thymus T cells.

Sequences were obtained from thymocytes. The receptor set was obtained from a boy younger than two with a congenital heart defect.

The gene calls are TRBV4-1 and TRBJ2-5, with 7 bases lining up with TRBD2. The CDR3 totals 16 residues. From germline, CDR1 is MGHRA and CDR2 YSYEKL. V lost 0 bases to trimming and J lost 2 bases; unmatched junction nucleotides: 6. In DNA form, the CDR3 reads TGCGCCAGCAGCCAAGAGGGAGGGCCCTCTCAAGAGACCCAGTACTTC. This translates into CASSQEGGPSQETQYF.

The CDR3 here is CASSGRTGGMDIQYF. In DNA, the CDR3 is TGTGCCAGCAGTGGACGGACAGGGGGCATGGACATTCAGTACTTC. The genes are TRBV27 and TRBJ2-4; 11 bases are a match to TRBD1. Germline loops: CDR1 MNHEY, CDR2 SMNVEV (reference sequence). The CDR3 runs to 15 residues. V dropped 5 bases and J dropped 8; count of bases not matched to a gene: 8.

The V and J genes are TRBV4-1 and TRBJ2-3, with 8 bases identical to TRBD2. V lost 1 base and J lost 0; bases outside the gene matches: 9. From germline, CDR1 is MGHRA and CDR2 YSYEKL. The CDR3 has 18 amino acids. CDR3 in amino acids: CASSQGGTSQPSTDTQYF. CDR3 DNA: TGCGCCAGCAGCCAAGGGGGGACTAGTCAGCCTAGCACAGATACGCAGTATTTT.

CDR3 DNA: TGTGCCAGCAGCCCCGGGACAGGGGCAGCGGGAGCCTACGAGCAGTACTTC. Amino acid sequence: CASSPGTGAAGAYEQYF. This sequence joins TRBV9 and TRBJ2-7; 10 bases map to TRBD1. With V trimmed by 4 bases and J by 2 bases, 12 bases remained unmatched. From germline, CDR1 is SGDLS and CDR2 YYNGEE. The CDR3 has 17 amino acids.

V usage is TRBV15 and J usage is TRBJ2-6, with D tentatively TRBD2 (6 bases). Looked up from germline, CDR1 is LNHNV and CDR2 is YYDKDF (reference sequence). This CDR3 has 16 residues. Trimming stripped 5 bases from V and 4 bases from J, with 15 bases between. CDR3 amino acids: CATSAGPGSGANVLTF. The CDR3 nucleotides are TGTGCCACCAGCGCGGGGCCAGGGTCCGGGGCCAACGTCCTGACTTTC.

The CDR3 spells CASSEENEGQGLAKNIQYF. The CDR3 nucleotides are TGTGCCAGCAGTGAAGAGAACGAGGGACAGGGTTTAGCCAAAAACATTCAGTACTTC. The chain employs TRBV2 and TRBJ2-4; 9 bases align to TRBD1. Looked up from germline, CDR1 is SNHLY and CDR2 is FYNNEI. V was pared by 1 base and J by 0 bases, with 10 bases of the junction left unmatched. The CDR3 has 19 residues.

V is TRBV5-4 and J is TRBJ2-2; a weak D match, TRBD1 (5 bases). Looked up from germline, CDR1 is SGHNT and CDR2 is YYREEE (reference sequence). V lost 4 bases to trimming and J lost 1 base, with 11 bases between them. This CDR3 is 15 amino acids long. Written as DNA, the CDR3 is TGTGCCAGCAGCGAACAGGACGGGAACACCGGGGAGCTGTTTTTT. This encodes CASSEQDGNTGELFF.